This T cell receptor beta chain is from a study of T cell responses to AZD1222 COVID-19 vaccine. Overall study results and limits: It was only a handful of AZD1222 recipients who were seropositive at baseline. In the spike-specific TCR repertoire, nearly half reportedly target unmutated variant regions. An increase in Spike-specific TCR breadth and depth was observed after two AZD1222 doses.

On this clone itself: The antigen remains undetermined.

Germline V gene lookup returns CDR1 MNHEY and CDR2 SMNVEV (reference sequence). The germline V and J ends were trimmed by 4 bases and 0 bases, with 21 bases remaining between them. This CDR3 is built from 18 residues. Measured with immunoSEQ multiplex PCR; TCRdb has only the in-frame clones, and not every one. The table has 100,000 to 150,000 clones, about 88% seen once. The V gene is TRBV27, the J gene TRBJ1-1; no reliable D call. Sequencing used peripheral blood, obtained on day 0 of AZD1222 vaccination. The receptor was derived from an adult in good health. The CDR3 coding sequence is TGTGCCAGCAGTTCCCTCTCTGGGCCTACTCGAATGAACACTGAAGCTTTCTTT. Amino acids: CASSSLSGPTRMNTEAFF.